Below, one T cell receptor beta chain is given with its context. Its antigen is currently not known. No much larger clonotype is one base removed from it; base qualities were not supplied. The data were taken from a study of PD-L1 blockade in urothelial cancer (dated by TCRdb to between 2016 and 2019). Describing the broader study: Every patient began therapy in the mid-2010s and was given atezolizumab 1,200 mg intravenously every 3 weeks. About nine tenths of the roughly 29 patients were males with bladder-origin urothelial cancer, and about 60% of the 29 reported a prior smoking history. Patients had an ECOG performance status of 0 or 1 and had received between 0 and 3 prior chemotherapy regimens. Blood samples were analyzed 3 weeks after the start of treatment (second dose) and 6 weeks after the start of treatment. Blood samples gave median yields of around 140,000 T cells and over 80,000 unique TCRs, along with a median clonality of approximately 0.08. Somatic, immune and clinical correlates of response to PD-L1 blockade with atezolizumab in urothelial cancer were the focus of an exploratory multi-omic analysis. Pretreatment tumor samples and matched peripheral blood, collected serially before and after atezolizumab treatment, underwent TCR sequencing. Durable clinical benefit was defined as progression-free survival longer than 6 months, and TCR features were also tested against progression-free and overall survival. Whole exome sequencing and RNA sequencing of pretreatment tumors were performed alongside TCR sequencing in the same patients. Several patients achieved durable clinical benefit and about 22 did not. Around 30 patients had pretreatment blood TCR-seq, around 25 had at least one posttreatment blood collection, and around 25 had tumor TCR-seq. General findings and caveats noted by the study authors: Small sample size (n ≈ 27) and many exploratory analyses mean the results are intended to be hypothesis-generating. A pretreatment peripheral blood TCR clonality below the median was linked to improved progression-free and overall survival. At 3 weeks after the start of treatment, tumor-associated TCR clones in peripheral blood had expanded more in patients with durable benefit (n ≈ 20, p = 0.022).

A total of 29 patients with locally advanced or metastatic urothelial carcinoma, treated at Memorial Sloan Kettering on a trial protocol, made up the cohort. Peripheral blood mononuclear cells were collected pretreatment and during treatment, with between 1 and 8 total time points obtained per patient. The Qiagen DNeasy Blood extraction kit was used to purify genomic DNA from total PBMCs and from tumor samples. PBMCs were collected pretreatment and during treatment and were isolated and stored as previously described. The CDR3 spans 14 residues, from the cysteine through the phenylalanine. The kept DNA is CDR3 alone, 42 bases in frame from the first base. CDR1 and CDR2 were assigned from the germline V gene as KGHSH and LQKENI. V is pared back by 3 bases and J by 8 bases, with 14 bases lying between the germline termini. Synthetic TCR analog templates were spiked into each PCR to estimate absolute template abundance from read counts. The immunoSEQ assay used bias-controlled V and J gene primers to amplify TCRbeta CDR3 regions from genomic DNA. Rearranged TCRbeta segments were sequenced at approximately 20X coverage. From the authors' description of their analysis: Sequencing errors were corrected by clustering and CDR3s were annotated against IMGT to assign V, D and J genes. Downstream analyses used only productive TCRbeta rearrangements and left out out-of-frame or stop-codon sequences. Clonality was computed as one minus Shannon entropy normalized by the log of the number of unique productive sequences. Fisher's exact test with Benjamini-Hochberg correction, using a cutoff of adjusted p below 0.01, was how clones that differed between time points or between blood and tumor were identified. The clones in this table, taken by TCRdb from immuneACCESS, are in-frame only. Not every clone is retained; where verified, under half of the shortfall comes from an unresolved V gene, and the cause of the rest is unknown. V, J and clone size derive from that table, while D and trimming were established from the DNA sequence. A total of roughly 41,000 clones appear in this sample, roughly four fifths of them only once. The ten largest clones capture around 19% of the sample.

Sequencing was performed on PBMCs, taken around atezolizumab (anti-PD-L1) treatment. The chain uses TRBV18 and TRBJ2-1; the D gene is perhaps TRBD1, from 5 matching bases. This TCR was recovered from a man between 60 and 75 years old with urothelial cancer. Here the CDR3 is given as CASSPVSGRDEQFF. The bases are TGTGCCAGCTCACCCGTGTCAGGGCGAGATGAGCAGTTCTTC.